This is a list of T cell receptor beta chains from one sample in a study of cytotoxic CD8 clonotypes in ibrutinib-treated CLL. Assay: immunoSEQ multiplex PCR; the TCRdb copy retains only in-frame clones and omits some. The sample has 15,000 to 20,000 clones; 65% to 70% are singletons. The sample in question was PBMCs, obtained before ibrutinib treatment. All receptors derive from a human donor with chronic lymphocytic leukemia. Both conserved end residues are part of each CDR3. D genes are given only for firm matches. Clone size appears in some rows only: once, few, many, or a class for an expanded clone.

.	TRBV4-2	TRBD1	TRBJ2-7	TGTGCCAGCAGCCAAGAGGGGACAGGGCGCACCTACGAGCAGTACTTC	CASSQEGTGRTYEQYF
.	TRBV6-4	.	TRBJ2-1	TGTGCCAGCCGGGTCGGGGTGGGGAACAATGAGCAGTTCTTC	CASRVGVGNNEQFF
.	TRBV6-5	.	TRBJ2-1	TGTGCCAGCAGTTATCCGGGAGACAATGAGCAGTTCTTC	CASSYPGDNEQFF
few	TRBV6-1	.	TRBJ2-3	TGTGCCAGCCTAGGGAGACTCACAGATACGCAGTATTTT	CASLGRLTDTQYF
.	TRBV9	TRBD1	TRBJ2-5	TGTGCCAGCAGCCCAGGGACAGGGAAAGAGACCCAGTACTTC	CASSPGTGKETQYF
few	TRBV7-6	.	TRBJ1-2	TGTGCCAGCAGCTTGAAGGGGTACAATGGCTACACCTTC	CASSLKGYNGYTF
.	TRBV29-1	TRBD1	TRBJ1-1	TGCAGCGTTGGGACAGGGCGCCAGAACACTGAAGCTTTCTTT	CSVGTGRQNTEAFF
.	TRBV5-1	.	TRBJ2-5	TGCGCCAGCAGCTTGGTCCCGGGGATTGAGACCCAGTACTTC	CASSLVPGIETQYF
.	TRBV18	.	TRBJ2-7	TGTGCCACCTCTCATGGGACGAAGACCTACGAGCAGTACTTC	CATSHGTKTYEQYF
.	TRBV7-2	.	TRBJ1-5	TGTGCCAGCAGCTCCCCCGGGCTGGGGCATCAGCCCCAGCATTTT	CASSSPGLGHQPQHF
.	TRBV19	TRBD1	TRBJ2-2	TGTGCCAGTAGTATCCCGGGACAGGGGGGTGGTACCGGGGAGCTGTTTTTT	CASSIPGQGGGTGELFF
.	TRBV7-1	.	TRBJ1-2	TGTGCCAGCAGCCAAGATTCAGAAGGCTACACCTTC	CASSQDSEGYTF
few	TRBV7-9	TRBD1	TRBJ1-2	TGTGCCAGCAGGCCCGACAGGGAGTATGGCTACACCTTC	CASRPDREYGYTF
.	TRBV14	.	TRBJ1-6	TGTGCCAGCAGCCAAGCAGGGCCTGCCTATTCACCCCTCCACTTT	CASSQAGPAYSPLHF
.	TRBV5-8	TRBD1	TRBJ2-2	TGTGCCAGCAGCCCGGACAGGGGTGGGGAGCTGTTTTTT	CASSPDRGGELFF
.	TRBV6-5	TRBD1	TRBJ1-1	TGTGCCAGCACCCGACAGGGGTACACTGAAGCTTTCTTT	CASTRQGYTEAFF
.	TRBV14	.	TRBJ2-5	TGTGCCAGCAGCCACGGAGTGGGTTACCAAGAGACCCAGTACTTC	CASSHGVGYQETQYF
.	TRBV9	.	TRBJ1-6	TGTGCCAGCAGCCCTAGGACCGTCGCTGGTTCGGGACCCCTCCACTTT	CASSPRTVAGSGPLHF
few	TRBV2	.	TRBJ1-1	TGTGCCAGCAGCCCTCTTGAGGCAGGGAGGAGCACTGAAGCTTTCTTT	CASSPLEAGRSTEAFF
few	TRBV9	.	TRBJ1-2	TGTGCCAGCAGCTCAGGTCTCTATGGCTACACCTTC	CASSSGLYGYTF
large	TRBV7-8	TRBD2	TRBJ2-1	TGTGCCAGCAGCTCGAGGACTAGCGCTCCCTACAATGAGCAGTTCTTC	CASSSRTSAPYNEQFF
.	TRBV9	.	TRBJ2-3	TGTGCCAGCAGCGTGTGGGTGGGCACAGATACGCAGTATTTT	CASSVWVGTDTQYF
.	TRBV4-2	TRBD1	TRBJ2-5	TGTGCCAGCAGCCCATCCGGGCAGGGGGCCCAAGAGACCCAGTACTTC	CASSPSGQGAQETQYF
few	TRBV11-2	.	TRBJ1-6	TGTGCCAGCAGCTTAGTACAGTTGAATTCACCCCTCCACTTT	CASSLVQLNSPLHF
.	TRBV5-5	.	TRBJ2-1	TGTGCCAGCAGCTTGGAGAGAATAGCGTGGAATGAGCAGTTCTTC	CASSLERIAWNEQFF
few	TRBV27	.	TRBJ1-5	TGTGCCAGCAGATCGGGGCAGAGCAATCAGCCCCAGCATTTT	CASRSGQSNQPQHF
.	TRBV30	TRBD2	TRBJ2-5	TGTGCCTGGAGTGTGCAGTCCCCGGGGGGGGAGACCCAGTACTTC	CAWSVQSPGGETQYF
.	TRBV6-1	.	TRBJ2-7	TGTGCCAGTAAGGGACCCGGGGGCGAGCAGTACTTC	CASKGPGGEQYF
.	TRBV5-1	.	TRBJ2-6	TGCGCCAGCGCAGAACGAGGTTCACAAAGTCGGGCCAACGTCCTGACTTTC	CASAERGSQSRANVLTF
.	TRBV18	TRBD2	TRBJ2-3	TGTGCCAGCTCAGCAGGCGGGGGGCCTGAGGATACGCAGTATTTT	CASSAGGGPEDTQYF
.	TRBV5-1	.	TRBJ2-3	TGCGCCAGCAGCGCGACAGGCCAATCGAACACAGATACGCAGTATTTT	CASSATGQSNTDTQYF
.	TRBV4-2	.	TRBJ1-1	TGTGCCAGCAGCCAAATGATGCGGGGGGGCGGGACTGAAGCTTTCTTT	CASSQMMRGGGTEAFF
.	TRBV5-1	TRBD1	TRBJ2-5	TGCGCCAGCAGCTTGGCCGGGGACAGGGGGCAAGAGACCCAGTACTTC	CASSLAGDRGQETQYF
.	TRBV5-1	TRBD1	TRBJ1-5	TGCGCCAGCAGCAAGACAGGGAATAATCAGCCCCAGCATTTT	CASSKTGNNQPQHF
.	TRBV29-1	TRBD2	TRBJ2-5	TGCAGCGTTGTAGGTAGCGGGGACGAGACCCAGTACTTC	CSVVGSGDETQYF
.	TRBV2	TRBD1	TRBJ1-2	TGTGCCAGCAGCGTCCGGGACAGGGGTGGCTACACCTTC	CASSVRDRGGYTF
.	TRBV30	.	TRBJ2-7	TGTGCCCGGGGGGGACAGAACTACGAGCAGTACTTC	CARGGQNYEQYF
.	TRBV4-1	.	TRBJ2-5	TGCGCCACCCTGGGACCAGGAGGGACCCAGTACTTC	CATLGPGGTQYF
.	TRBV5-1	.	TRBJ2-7	TGCGCCAGCAGCCTCAACACAGGGACCAGACCCTACGAGCAGTACTTC	CASSLNTGTRPYEQYF
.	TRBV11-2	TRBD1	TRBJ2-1	TGTGCCAGCAGCTTAGGGTGGGACAGGTACTACAATGAGCAGTTCTTC	CASSLGWDRYYNEQFF
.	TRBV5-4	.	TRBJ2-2	TGTGCCAGCAGCTTTCCCGGGGGAGGCGGCGGGAAGCTGTTTTTT	CASSFPGGGGGKLFF
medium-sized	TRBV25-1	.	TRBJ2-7	TGTGCCAGCACTGGAGTGGGTACGGCCACCTACGAGCAGTACTTC	CASTGVGTATYEQYF
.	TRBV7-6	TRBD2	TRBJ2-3	TGTGCCAGCAGCTTAGTGGGGGGGAAGGAGAGTACGCAGTATTTT	CASSLVGGKESTQYF
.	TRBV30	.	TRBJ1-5	TGTGCCTGGAGTCCTCCCAGGTACAATCAGCCCCAGCATTTT	CAWSPPRYNQPQHF
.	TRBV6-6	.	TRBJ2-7	TGTGCCGGCGCCGGATTGGACACGCTCTCCTACGAGCAGTACTTC	CAGAGLDTLSYEQYF
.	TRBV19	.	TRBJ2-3	TGTGCCAGTAGGAGACGAGGGATCGCAGATACGCAGTATTTT	CASRRRGIADTQYF
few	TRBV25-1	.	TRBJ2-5	TGTGCCAGCACCTCGGGGGCCTTATACCAAGAGACCCAGTACTTC	CASTSGALYQETQYF
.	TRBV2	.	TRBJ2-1	TGTGCCACCGGACGGGGGGCCAATGAGCAGTTCTTC	CATGRGANEQFF
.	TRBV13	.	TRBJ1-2	TGTGCCAGCAGCTTAGATCGGCTAAGGGGATATGACTATGGCTACACCTTC	CASSLDRLRGYDYGYTF
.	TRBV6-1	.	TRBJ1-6	TGTGCCAGCAAGGCCGAATATAATTCACCCCTCCACTTT	CASKAEYNSPLHF
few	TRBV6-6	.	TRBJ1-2	TGTGCCAGCACTGCAGGGATCGTCTATGGCTACACCTTC	CASTAGIVYGYTF
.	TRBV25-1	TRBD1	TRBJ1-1	TGTGCCAGCAGTGGACAAAGACAGGGCGCTGAAGCTTTCTTT	CASSGQRQGAEAFF
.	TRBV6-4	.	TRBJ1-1	TGTGCCAGCAGTGAACTGAGGGAGGTAAAGAACACTGAAGCTTTCTTT	CASSELREVKNTEAFF
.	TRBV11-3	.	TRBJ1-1	TGTGCCAGCAGCTCCTCGGGGCTTTACACTGAAGCTTTCTTT	CASSSSGLYTEAFF
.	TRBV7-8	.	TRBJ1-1	TGTGCCAGCAGCTCCCCAGAGAACACTGAAGCTTTCTTT	CASSSPENTEAFF
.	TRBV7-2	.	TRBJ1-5	TGTGCCAGCAGCTTAGAGTTTAGCAATCAGCCCCAGCATTTT	CASSLEFSNQPQHF
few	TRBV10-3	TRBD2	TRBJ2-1	TGTGCCATCAGTCAGGGACTAGCGGTCGACAATGAGCAGTTCTTC	CAISQGLAVDNEQFF
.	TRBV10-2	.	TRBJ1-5	TGCGCCAGCAGTCTACCTGGGGGTCAGCCCCAGCATTTT	CASSLPGGQPQHF
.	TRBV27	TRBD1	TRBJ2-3	TGTGCCAGCAGTTTTGAGGGCAGGGGGCCGGTAGATACGCAGTATTTT	CASSFEGRGPVDTQYF